A selection of T cell receptor beta chains follows, all from one sample in a study of OX40 agonist ivuxolimab in advanced cancers. The protocol was immunoSEQ multiplex PCR, while the TCRdb copy is restricted to in-frame clones and leaves out a portion. Of about 80,000 clones in the sample, 80% to 90% were seen once. The material was CD4+ or CD8+ T cells sorted from blood, obtained in a trial of the OX40 agonist ivuxolimab. Receptors were obtained from an adult with an advanced solid tumor such as melanoma, head and neck, liver or kidney cancer. CDR3s include the opening cysteine and the closing phenylalanine or tryptophan. A D gene is named only where the DNA matches it firmly. The size entry is marked missing in some rows and otherwise reads once, few, many or a size class.

clone_size	d_call	v_call	j_call	cdr3_aa	cdr3_nt
.	.	TRBV6-1	TRBJ2-3	CASRGQPMVGDTQYF	TGTGCCAGCAGAGGACAGCCGATGGTGGGGGATACGCAGTATTTT
.	TRBD2	TRBV7-2	TRBJ2-5	CASSPDGRGETQYF	TGTGCCAGCAGCCCTGACGGGAGGGGCGAGACCCAGTACTTC
.	.	TRBV11-3	TRBJ2-2	CASSERDPGELFF	TGTGCCAGCAGCGAACGGGATCCCGGGGAGCTGTTTTTT
.	.	TRBV11-2	TRBJ1-4	CASSRFEKGKLFF	TGTGCCAGCAGCCGGTTTGAAAAAGGAAAACTGTTTTTT
.	TRBD2	TRBV7-9	TRBJ2-2	CASSSGGGGTGELFF	TGTGCCAGCTCCTCCGGCGGGGGGGGCACCGGGGAGCTGTTTTTT
.	.	TRBV5-1	TRBJ1-4	CASSSQDGNEKLFF	TGCGCCAGCAGCTCCCAGGACGGAAATGAAAAACTGTTTTTT
.	.	TRBV5-5	TRBJ2-1	CASSLVGLRGDEQFF	TGTGCCAGCAGCTTGGTGGGGCTCCGAGGCGATGAGCAGTTCTTC
.	.	TRBV7-6	TRBJ2-1	CASQSRGSYNEQFF	TGTGCCAGCCAATCGAGAGGCTCCTACAATGAGCAGTTCTTC
.	.	TRBV7-6	TRBJ2-5	CASSLDLVRETQYF	TGTGCCAGCAGCTTAGACCTGGTGCGAGAGACCCAGTACTTC
.	TRBD1	TRBV28	TRBJ1-2	CASVEGGSNYGYTF	TGTGCCAGCGTTGAAGGGGGCTCTAACTATGGCTACACCTTC
.	.	TRBV11-2	TRBJ2-1	CASSLVGPLANEQFF	TGTGCCAGCAGCTTAGTAGGCCCCTTGGCAAATGAGCAGTTCTTC
.	.	TRBV6-1	TRBJ1-6	CASSHGTQFNSPLHF	TGTGCCAGCAGTCATGGGACGCAATTTAATTCACCCCTCCACTTT
.	.	TRBV19	TRBJ2-3	CASRLQGSTDTQYF	TGTGCCAGTAGGCTACAGGGAAGCACAGATACGCAGTATTTT
.	.	TRBV19	TRBJ2-5	CASQHRRGTQYF	TGTGCCAGCCAACACCGGAGAGGGACCCAGTACTTC
few	.	TRBV28	TRBJ2-7	CASSFIDSHEQYF	TGTGCCAGCAGTTTTATCGACAGTCACGAGCAGTACTTC
.	.	TRBV5-1	TRBJ1-6	CASSLSGQPNNSPLHF	TGCGCCAGCAGCTTGTCCGGACAGCCTAATAATTCACCCCTCCACTTT
once	.	TRBV7-9	TRBJ2-3	CASSPASTSDTQYF	TGTGCCAGCAGCCCCGCTTCTACTAGCGATACGCAGTATTTT
.	TRBD1	TRBV4-1	TRBJ1-1	CASSQGTGVNTEAFF	TGCGCCAGCAGCCAAGGGACAGGGGTGAACACTGAAGCTTTCTTT
few	.	TRBV7-9	TRBJ2-5	CASSLGRASLGSQYF	TGTGCCAGCAGCTTAGGACGGGCTAGCTTAGGCTCCCAGTACTTC
few	.	TRBV28	TRBJ1-1	CASSLWDTNTEAFF	TGTGCCAGCAGTTTATGGGACACAAACACTGAAGCTTTCTTT
.	TRBD2	TRBV7-9	TRBJ2-5	CASSPGLVQETQYF	TGTGCCAGCAGCCCGGGACTAGTCCAAGAGACCCAGTACTTC
once	.	TRBV30	TRBJ2-7	CAWSRERAYEQYF	TGTGCCTGGAGTCGGGAAAGGGCCTACGAGCAGTACTTC
.	TRBD2	TRBV27	TRBJ2-1	CASRMTSVLYNEQFF	TGTGCCAGCAGGATGACTAGCGTGCTCTACAATGAGCAGTTCTTC
.	.	TRBV5-4	TRBJ2-2	CASSLQGPGELFF	TGTGCCAGCAGCTTGCAGGGTCCCGGGGAGCTGTTTTTT
.	.	TRBV18	TRBJ1-2	CASSPAPGGGYTF	TGTGCCAGCTCACCTGCCCCGGGCGGGGGCTACACCTTC
.	TRBD2	TRBV6-1	TRBJ2-1	CASSVVPGLAGLPYNEQFF	TGTGCCAGCAGTGTTGTCCCGGGACTAGCGGGACTACCCTACAATGAGCAGTTCTTC
.	TRBD2	TRBV27	TRBJ2-1	CASKRLAGIYNEQFF	TGTGCCAGCAAGAGGCTAGCGGGGATCTACAATGAGCAGTTCTTC
.	.	TRBV7-9	TRBJ2-3	CASSLPKGGDTQYF	TGTGCCAGCAGCTTACCTAAGGGGGGAGATACGCAGTATTTT
.	.	TRBV18	TRBJ2-1	CASSYRDPRYNEQFF	TGTGCCAGCTCATACCGGGACCCTAGGTACAATGAGCAGTTCTTC
.	.	TRBV28	TRBJ1-3	CASSPTIENTIYF	TGTGCCAGCAGTCCAACTATTGAAAACACCATATATTTT
.	.	TRBV30	TRBJ1-3	CAWDGQQGNTIYF	TGTGCCTGGGATGGACAGCAAGGAAACACCATATATTTT
.	.	TRBV27	TRBJ2-6	CASSFTQGNGANVLTF	TGTGCCAGCAGTTTCACCCAGGGTAATGGGGCCAACGTCCTGACTTTC
.	TRBD2	TRBV6-6	TRBJ2-5	CASRGLAGAGTQYF	TGTGCCAGCAGGGGACTAGCGGGGGCCGGGACCCAGTACTTC
.	.	TRBV6-6	TRBJ1-5	CASLKGQGYQPQHF	TGTGCCAGCCTCAAAGGGCAGGGGTACCAGCCCCAGCATTTT
once	.	TRBV28	TRBJ1-2	CASTLNRNYGYTF	TGTGCCAGCACCTTAAACCGCAACTATGGCTACACCTTC
.	.	TRBV18	TRBJ1-2	CASSRSPPVRPNYGYTF	TGTGCCAGCTCACGCTCACCCCCCGTCAGACCCAACTATGGCTACACCTTC
few	.	TRBV5-1	TRBJ1-2	CASSSLDGYTF	TGCGCCAGCAGCAGTTTGGATGGCTACACCTTC
.	TRBD1	TRBV18	TRBJ1-1	CASSPFDRGIKDEAFF	TGTGCCAGCTCACCATTCGACAGGGGTATTAAGGATGAAGCTTTCTTT
.	.	TRBV27	TRBJ1-2	CASGGPTNYGYTF	TGTGCCAGCGGGGGACCCACTAACTATGGCTACACCTTC
.	.	TRBV18	TRBJ2-1	CASSPPDGRSYNEQFF	TGTGCCAGCTCACCGCCCGACGGACGATCCTACAATGAGCAGTTCTTC
.	.	TRBV30	TRBJ1-1	CAWKGSRVPGTEAFF	TGTGCCTGGAAGGGGTCCCGGGTACCGGGCACTGAAGCTTTCTTT
once	.	TRBV5-1	TRBJ1-1	CASSLRTVMNTEAFF	TGCGCCAGCAGCTTGAGGACAGTCATGAACACTGAAGCTTTCTTT
.	TRBD2	TRBV5-1	TRBJ2-2	CASSLSSGGFTGELFF	TGCGCCAGCAGCTTGTCTAGCGGGGGGTTTACCGGGGAGCTGTTTTTT
.	TRBD1	TRBV7-9	TRBJ1-3	CASSLGTGLPGNTIYF	TGTGCCAGCAGCTTAGGGACAGGGCTACCTGGAAACACCATATATTTT
.	TRBD1	TRBV6-5	TRBJ1-3	CASSYGTGGWDTIYF	TGTGCCAGCAGTTACGGGACAGGGGGCTGGGACACCATATATTTT
once	.	TRBV4-1	TRBJ1-2	CASSQDSAAGGGYTF	TGCGCCAGCAGCCAAGATTCGGCGGCCGGGGGCGGCTACACCTTC
.	.	TRBV4-1	TRBJ1-3	CASSQSPPGNSGNTIYF	TGCGCCAGCAGCCAATCCCCGCCCGGAAACTCTGGAAACACCATATATTTT
.	.	TRBV28	TRBJ1-2	CASSPQGVNYGYTF	TGTGCCAGCAGTCCACAGGGTGTTAACTATGGCTACACCTTC